This record looks at one T cell receptor (beta chain) sequence and its context. The antigen is unknown. The entry originates in a study of T cells in localized non-small cell lung cancer. The germline gives CDR1 MGHRA, CDR2 YSYEKL. The length of the CDR3 is 15 residues. The V gene lost 3 bases and the J gene lost 2 bases, with 12 bases spanning the gap. Findings and limits, study-wide: In uninvolved adjacent lung, T cell clonality reached its highest value, exceeding tumor. It remains possible that heterogeneity exists, since only one tumor region was sequenced.

Assay used: immunoSEQ multiplex PCR; TCRdb lists only in-frame clones, some missing. The repertoire holds tens of thousands of clones, with approximately 80% as singletons. Specimen: peripheral blood, collected before any cancer treatment. V gene TRBV4-1 combines with J gene TRBJ2-3; D possibly corresponds to TRBD1 (6 bases). The receptor was isolated from a male donor aged 60 or over with stage III squamous cell lung carcinoma. Here the CDR3 DNA reads TGCGCCAGCAGCCACCAGGGGACCCCCACAGATACGCAGTATTTT. It yields the protein CASSHQGTPTDTQYF.